This T cell receptor beta chain was observed in a study of T cells expressing NK-cell markers. Study overall: Sequencing of TCR beta repertoires drew on sorted CD3+CD56+NKG2C+, CD3+CD56+NKG2C- and CD3+CD56-NKG2C+ T cells. In the group of eight sequenced donors, seven were HCMV-seropositive and one was seronegative. Regarding the study as a whole: For four donors, these clonotypes were likewise the leading ones in the CD3+CD56-NKG2C+ fraction. The study found dominant NKG2C+ clonotypes at about 1.0-8% of CD8+ T cells in several donors.

TCRdb re-called the 5' RACE reads; every CDR3 protein appears as one record, without DNA. Its table records 130,000 to 150,000 distinct CDR3 sequences. The CDR3 extends over 14 amino acids. Comment on this clonotype: Its target is not known.

Sequencing was carried out using blood T cells: a sorted CD56 or NKG2C T cell subset, CD4+ or CD8+ T cells, or bulk PBMC T cells (not recorded which). The clonotype originates from a man aged 18-30 years in good health. The chain recombines TRBV12-3 or TRBV12-4 with TRBJ1-4; TCRdb selects TRBD1, and the lack of DNA leaves this call unchecked. CDR3 loop: CASSLKTGGEKLFF.